This T cell receptor beta chain was found in a study of CD8 T cells in ankylosing spondylitis. This CDR3 spans 14 amino acids. V lost 6 bases and J lost 0, with 9 bases in between. Germline V CDR1 and CDR2: MDHEN, SYDVKM. There are many counts of this clonotype. What it binds is unknown. Whole-study results and caveats: Clones tied to disease were said to be significantly enriched in matched ankylosing spondylitis synovial fluid. Several highly homologous variants made up a TCR beta motif that seemed to typify ankylosing spondylitis blood. The authors found the disease-linked clones to be CD8+ and relatively rare in peripheral blood.

TCRdb called the 5' RACE reads again in MiXCR, with one record for every CDR3 protein. The repertoire includes about 220,000 distinct CDR3 sequences, about 7% of them detected once, and 14% sits in the top ten. This receptor was taken from a male donor with ankylosing spondylitis. Sequences were obtained from blood, either unsorted or a sorted T cell fraction (not recorded which). The chain joins TRBV28 to TRBJ2-1; D is unclear. Here the CDR3 reads CASRKLSSYNEQFF. The CDR3 DNA is TGTGCCAGCAGAAAGCTTAGCTCCTACAATGAGCAGTTCTTC.